The 5 T cell receptor beta chains below were found in one sample sequenced in a study of CD8 T cells in Susac syndrome. After extraction with the RNeasy kit, about 0.5 to 1 ug of the RNA was reverse transcribed using random hexamers. One entry per CDR3 protein results from TCRdb running MiXCR on the immunoSEQ multiplex PCR reads. Of some 120,000 distinct CDR3 sequences in the sample, 92% were seen once. The sample consisted of CD8+ T cells from PBMCs. These TCRs come from a human donor in good health.

The chain uses TRBV6-2 or TRBV6-3 and TRBJ2-3; 10 nucleotides agree with TRBD2. Germline CDR1 reads MNHEY; CDR2 reads SVGEGT. The CDR3 has 17 amino acids. V lost 1 base to trimming and J lost 1 base; unmatched junction nucleotides: 5. Here the CDR3 DNA reads TGTGCCAGCAGTTACTGGATAGCGGGGGGCGGCACAGATACGCAGTATTTT. Protein product: CASSYWIAGGGTDTQYF.

The genes are TRBV6-5 and TRBJ2-4; D is undetermined. V gave up 6 bases and J gave up 5 bases, with 8 bases separating them. The CDR3 length is 12 residues. Germline lookup yields CDR1 MNHEY and CDR2 SVGAGI. For the CDR3, the DNA is TGTGCCAGCAGCCAAGGCCAAAACATTCAGTACTTC. Its translation: CASSQGQNIQYF.

This clonotype was counted a few times. The chain links TRBV29-1 to TRBJ2-5, with a weak D call TRBD1 (5 bases). This CDR3 contains 12 residues. Germline CDR1 and CDR2: SQVTM and ANQGSEA. The V end lost 3 bases, the J end lost 5 bases, and 10 bases lay between the germline ends. DNA of the CDR3: TGCAGCGTTGACGCAGGGTGGGAGACCCAGTACTTC. Translating gives CSVDAGWETQYF.

This chain links TRBV14 with TRBJ2-2; 9 bases are shared with TRBD2. With V trimmed by 1 base and J by 1 base, 7 bases remained unmatched. The CDR3 is 18 amino acids. In germline, CDR1 is SGHDN, CDR2 FVKESK. This chain's CDR3 is CASSQGLREGLNTGELFF. The CDR3 bases are TGTGCCAGCAGCCAAGGCTTGCGGGAGGGCCTGAACACCGGGGAGCTGTTTTTT.

The CDR3 here is CASSVVITATDNQPQHF. The CDR3 nucleotides read TGTGCCAGCAGTGTCGTTATCACAGCCACGGACAATCAGCCCCAGCATTTT. The chain links TRBV2 to TRBJ1-5, with D unresolved. This CDR3 is 17 amino acids long. Trimming cost V 4 bases and J 3 bases, with 19 bases left between them. Germline values: CDR1 SNHLY, CDR2 FYNNEI.